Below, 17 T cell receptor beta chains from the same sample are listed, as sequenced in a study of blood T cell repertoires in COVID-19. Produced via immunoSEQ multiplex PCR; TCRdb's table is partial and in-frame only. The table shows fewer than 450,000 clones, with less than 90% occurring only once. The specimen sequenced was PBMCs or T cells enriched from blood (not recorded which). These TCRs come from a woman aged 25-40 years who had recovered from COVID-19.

As DNA, the CDR3 is TGTGCCAGCAGCTCAATGACAGGGGTCCCTCTTTCCCTCTATGGCTACACCTTC. This encodes CASSSMTGVPLSLYGYTF. The chain couples TRBV7-2 to TRBJ1-2; the match to TRBD1 covers 8 bases. Germline CDR1 SGHTA, CDR2 FQGNSA. J was trimmed by 4 bases and V by 4 bases; bases with no gene match: 17. The CDR3 spans 18 residues.

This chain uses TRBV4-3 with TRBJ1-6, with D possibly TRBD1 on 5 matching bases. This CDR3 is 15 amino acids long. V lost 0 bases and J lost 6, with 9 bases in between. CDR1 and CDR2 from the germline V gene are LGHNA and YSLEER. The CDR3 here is CASSQDRGVNSPLHF. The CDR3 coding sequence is TGCGCCAGCAGCCAAGATCGGGGGGTTAATTCACCCCTCCACTTT.

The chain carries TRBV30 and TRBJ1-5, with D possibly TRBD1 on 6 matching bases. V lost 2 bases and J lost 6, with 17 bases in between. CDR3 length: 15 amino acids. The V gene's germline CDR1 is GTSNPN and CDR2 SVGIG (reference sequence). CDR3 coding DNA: TGTGCCTGGAGTAAACAGGGCCGGCAAGGTCAGCCCCAGCATTTT. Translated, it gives CAWSKQGRQGQPQHF.

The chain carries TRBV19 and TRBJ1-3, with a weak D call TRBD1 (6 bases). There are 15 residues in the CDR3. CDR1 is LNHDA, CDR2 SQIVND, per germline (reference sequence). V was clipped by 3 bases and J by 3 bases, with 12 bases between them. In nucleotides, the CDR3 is TGTGCCAGTAGTATGATGGGGGCTTTTGGAAACACCATATATTTT. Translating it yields CASSMMGAFGNTIYF.

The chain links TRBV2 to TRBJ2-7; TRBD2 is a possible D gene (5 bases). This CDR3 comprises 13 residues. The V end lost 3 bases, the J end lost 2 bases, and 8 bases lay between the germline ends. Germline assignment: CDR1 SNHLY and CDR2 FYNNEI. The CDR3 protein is CASSEEAPYEQYF. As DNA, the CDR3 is TGTGCCAGCAGTGAGGAGGCCCCCTACGAGCAGTACTTC.

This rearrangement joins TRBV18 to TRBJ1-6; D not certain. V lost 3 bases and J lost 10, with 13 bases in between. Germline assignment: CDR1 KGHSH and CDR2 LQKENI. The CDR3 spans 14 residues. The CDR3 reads CASSPSSQNSPLHF. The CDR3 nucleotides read TGTGCCAGCTCACCTTCTTCACAGAACTCACCCCTCCACTTT.

Here the CDR3 reads CASSQAPGTKGSPLHF. In DNA form, the CDR3 reads TGCGCCAGCAGCCAAGCGCCGGGGACAAAGGGTTCACCCCTCCACTTT. This sequence joins TRBV4-1 and TRBJ1-6; D might be TRBD1 (6 bases). Germline-derived CDR1 and CDR2 are MGHRA and YSYEKL. The CDR3 length is 16 residues. V lost 1 base, J lost 9 bases, and 16 bases lay in between.

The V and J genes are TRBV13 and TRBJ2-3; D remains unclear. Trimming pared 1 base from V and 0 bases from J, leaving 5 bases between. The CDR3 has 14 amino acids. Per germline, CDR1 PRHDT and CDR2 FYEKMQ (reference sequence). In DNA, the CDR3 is TGTGCCAGCAGCTTAGTGGGCAGCACAGATACGCAGTATTTT. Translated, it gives CASSLVGSTDTQYF.

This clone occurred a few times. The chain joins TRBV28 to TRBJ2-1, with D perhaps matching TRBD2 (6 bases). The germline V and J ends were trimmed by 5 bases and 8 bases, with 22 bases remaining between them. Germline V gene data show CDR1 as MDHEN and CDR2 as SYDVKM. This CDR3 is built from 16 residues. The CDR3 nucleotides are TGTGCCAGCAGTCCTCGGGGGAACGGATGGGAGGATGAGCAGTTCTTC. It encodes CASSPRGNGWEDEQFF. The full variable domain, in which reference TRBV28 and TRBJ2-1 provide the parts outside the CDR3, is DVKVTQSSRYLVKRTGEKVFLECVQDMDHENMFWYRQDPGLGLRLIYFSYDVKMKEKGDIPEGYSVSREKKERFSLILESASTNQTSMYLCASSPRGNGWEDEQFFGPGTRLTVL.

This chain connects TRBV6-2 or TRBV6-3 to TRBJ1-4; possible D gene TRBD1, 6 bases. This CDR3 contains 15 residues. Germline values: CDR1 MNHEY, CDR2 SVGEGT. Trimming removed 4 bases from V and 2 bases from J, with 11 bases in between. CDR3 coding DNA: TGTGCCAGCAGTTCGGCGGGGGGCACTAATGAAAAACTGTTTTTT. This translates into CASSSAGGTNEKLFF.

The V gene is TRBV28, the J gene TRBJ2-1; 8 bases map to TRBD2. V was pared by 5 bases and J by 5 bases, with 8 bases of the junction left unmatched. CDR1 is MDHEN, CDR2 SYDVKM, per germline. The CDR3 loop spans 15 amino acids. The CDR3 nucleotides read TGTGCCAGCAGTCTCGGGGGGGCAACCAACAATGAGCAGTTCTTC. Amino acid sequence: CASSLGGATNNEQFF.

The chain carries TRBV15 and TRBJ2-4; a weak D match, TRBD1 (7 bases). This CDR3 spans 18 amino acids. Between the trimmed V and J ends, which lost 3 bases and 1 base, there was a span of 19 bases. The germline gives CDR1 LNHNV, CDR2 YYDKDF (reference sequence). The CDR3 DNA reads TGTGCCACCAGCAGTGATGGCAGGGGGGCATGGGCCAAAAACATTCAGTACTTC. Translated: CATSSDGRGAWAKNIQYF.

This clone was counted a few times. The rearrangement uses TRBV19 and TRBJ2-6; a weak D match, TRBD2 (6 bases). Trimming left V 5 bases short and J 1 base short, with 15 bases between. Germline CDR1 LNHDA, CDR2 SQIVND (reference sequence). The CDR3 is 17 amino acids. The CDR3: CASSSGVGFSGANVLTF. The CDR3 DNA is TGTGCCAGTAGTTCGGGAGTAGGGTTTTCTGGGGCCAACGTCCTGACTTTC.

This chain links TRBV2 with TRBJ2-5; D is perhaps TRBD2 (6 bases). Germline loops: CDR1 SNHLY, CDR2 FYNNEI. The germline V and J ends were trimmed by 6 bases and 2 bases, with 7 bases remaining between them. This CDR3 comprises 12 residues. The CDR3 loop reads CASRGRQETQYF. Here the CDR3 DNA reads TGTGCCAGCAGAGGGAGGCAAGAGACCCAGTACTTC.

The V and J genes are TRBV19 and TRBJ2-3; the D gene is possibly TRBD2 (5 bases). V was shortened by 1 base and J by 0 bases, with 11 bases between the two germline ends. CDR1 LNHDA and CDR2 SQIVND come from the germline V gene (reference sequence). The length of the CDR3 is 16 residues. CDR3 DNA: TGTGCCAGTAGTATAGGTGGAGGCCTTAGCACAGATACGCAGTATTTT. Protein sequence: CASSIGGGLSTDTQYF.

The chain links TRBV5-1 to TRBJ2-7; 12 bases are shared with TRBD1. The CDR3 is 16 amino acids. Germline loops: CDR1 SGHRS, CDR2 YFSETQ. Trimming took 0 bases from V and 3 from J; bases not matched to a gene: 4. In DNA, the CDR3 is TGCGCCAGCAGCTTGGGTGGGACAGGGGGCATCTACGAGCAGTACTTC. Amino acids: CASSLGGTGGIYEQYF.

The CDR3 region has the DNA TGTGCCAGCAGCTCGGGCGGCGGGGCACGAGATACGCAGTATTTT. Translating gives CASSSGGGARDTQYF. The rearrangement joins TRBV7-8 to TRBJ2-3; D is possibly TRBD2 (6 bases). The V and J ends lost 4 bases and 5 bases respectively, with 16 bases between them. The CDR3 length is 15 residues. The germline CDR1 and CDR2 sequences are SGHVS and FQNEAQ.